This entry concerns a single TCR beta chain. What it recognizes is unknown. The CDR3 is 13 residues long. Trimming left V 2 bases short and J 5 bases short, with 9 bases between. Per the germline V gene, CDR1 is SGHTA and CDR2 is FQGTGA. Each CDR3 protein is one row after TCRdb ran MiXCR on the RT-PCR reads. This sample has 650,000 or so distinct CDR3 sequences; 14% occur once, and the top ten carry less than 9%. This sample is part of a study of response to subunit inactivated influenza vaccine. General study findings and limits: Seasonal influenza vaccination, on each occasion, was suggested by the authors to recruit few new T cells.

Sequences were derived from PBMCs from blood, sampled 14 to 15 days before vaccination. The sequence was collected from a man over 45 who received an inactivated influenza vaccine. The gene calls are TRBV7-3 and TRBJ2-5; no definite D call. The CDR3 coding sequence is TGTGCCAGCAGCTTACACCCGTCGGAGACCCAGTACTTC. It is translated as CASSLHPSETQYF.